Below, one TCR beta chain is given with its context. Its antigen is as yet unknown. At a deep level, the assay was run. An even split of each subset's genomic DNA across several immunoSEQ plates was performed. Clones were read by immunoSEQ multiplex PCR, and TCRdb kept only the in-frame ones, dropping some. The sample includes under 2,000,000 clones, about 95% of them seen just once. This sample is drawn from a study of shared clonotypes between healthy human individuals. Findings and limits, study-wide: In four donors, approximately 5% of naive CD4 clonotypes appeared in common.

V was pared by 6 bases and J by 7 bases, with 19 bases between. The CDR3 runs to 16 residues. Germline lookup yields CDR1 MNHNY and CDR2 SVGAGI (reference sequence). CD45RO-negative cells were positively selected for CCR7, leaving out terminally differentiated effector memory CD45RA+ cells. The chain links TRBV6-6 to TRBJ1-6, with a weak D call TRBD1 (5 bases). The TCR comes from a man aged 18 to 35 in good health. The sample consisted of naive CD8+ T cells sorted from blood. CDR3 residues: CASSPQGEGKNSPLHF. The CDR3 DNA sequence: TGTGCCAGCAGCCCCCAGGGAGAGGGTAAAAATTCACCCCTCCACTTT.